These 30 T cell receptor beta chains were sequenced from one sample in a study of T cell responses to AZD1222 COVID-19 vaccine. The method was immunoSEQ multiplex PCR; TCRdb's version includes in-frame clones alone and lacks a portion of them. The repertoire holds 90,000 to 120,000 clones, with 80% to 90% as singletons. Material: peripheral blood, obtained on day 0 of AZD1222 vaccination. Receptors were obtained from an adult in good health.

The chain uses TRBV3-1 (or the pseudogene TRBV3-2) and TRBJ1-5; D is possibly TRBD1 (6 bases). CDR1 is LGHDT and CDR2 is YNNKEL in the germline V gene (reference sequence). The CDR3 runs 15 residues. Trimming stripped 4 bases from V and 2 bases from J, with 12 bases between. CDR3 sequence reads: CASSRTGGGNQPQHF. CDR3 coding DNA: TGTGCCAGCAGCCGCACGGGGGGCGGCAATCAGCCCCAGCATTTT.

The chain employs TRBV14 and TRBJ2-1; 9 bases align to TRBD2. The CDR3 runs 13 residues. The V gene end was trimmed by 0 bases and the J gene end by 16 bases; junction bases not matched to a gene: 7. Germline V gene data show CDR1 as SGHDN and CDR2 as FVKESK. CDR3 protein: CASSQDLAGEGFF. As DNA, the CDR3 is TGTGCCAGCAGCCAAGACTTAGCGGGGGAGGGTTTCTTC.

This chain joins TRBV19 and TRBJ2-7; D perhaps matches TRBD1 (5 bases). This CDR3 is built from 14 residues. CDR1 and CDR2 (germline): LNHDA, SQIVND (reference sequence). V lost 2 bases, J lost 3 bases, and 11 bases lay in between. The CDR3 reads CASSINRQFYEQYF. DNA of the CDR3: TGTGCCAGTAGTATAAATAGACAGTTCTACGAGCAGTACTTC. Full variable domain (outside the CDR3, taken from reference TRBV19 and TRBJ2-7): DGGITQSPKYLFRKEGQNVTLSCEQNLNHDAMYWYRQDPGQGLRLIYYSQIVNDFQKGDIAEGYSVSREKKESFPLTVTSAQKNPTAFYLCASSINRQFYEQYFGPGTRLTVT.

This chain links TRBV19 with TRBJ2-5; maybe TRBD1 (6 bases). V shed 4 bases and J shed 1 base, with 13 bases lying between them. The CDR3 has 15 residues. The germline gives CDR1 LNHDA, CDR2 SQIVND (reference sequence). In DNA form, the CDR3 reads TGTGCCAGTAGTACTAACAGGGTGTCCCAAGAGACCCAGTACTTC. This encodes CASSTNRVSQETQYF. Full variable domain (rest looked up from reference TRBV19 and TRBJ2-5): DGGITQSPKYLFRKEGQNVTLSCEQNLNHDAMYWYRQDPGQGLRLIYYSQIVNDFQKGDIAEGYSVSREKKESFPLTVTSAQKNPTAFYLCASSTNRVSQETQYFGPGTRLLVL.

The chain links TRBV7-9 to TRBJ2-2; D gene unclear. V gave up 5 bases and J gave up 2 bases, with 15 bases separating them. This CDR3 region has 16 residues. CDR1 and CDR2 from the germline V gene are SEHNR and FQNEAQ (reference sequence). The DNA of the CDR3 is TGTGCCAGCAGCCTGGGCGTGGCTAGAAACACCGGGGAGCTGTTTTTT. It is translated as CASSLGVARNTGELFF.

The rearrangement joins TRBV19 to TRBJ2-2, with 11 bases matching TRBD2. The CDR3 covers 15 residues. The germline CDR1 and CDR2 sequences are LNHDA and SQIVND (reference sequence). Unmatched junction bases numbered 5, after V lost 6 bases and J lost 5 bases. CDR3 protein: CASRALAGETGELFF. The CDR3 coding sequence is TGTGCCAGTAGGGCACTAGCGGGAGAGACCGGGGAGCTGTTTTTT. The entire variable domain, with the rest obtained from reference TRBV19 and TRBJ2-2, is as follows: DGGITQSPKYLFRKEGQNVTLSCEQNLNHDAMYWYRQDPGQGLRLIYYSQIVNDFQKGDIAEGYSVSREKKESFPLTVTSAQKNPTAFYLCASRALAGETGELFFGEGSRLTVL.

This clone was seen just once. J is TRBJ1-2 and V is TRBV6-6; D is possibly TRBD1 (6 bases). The CDR3 runs 12 residues. The V and J ends lost 9 bases and 3 bases respectively, with 11 bases between them. Germline V lookup: CDR1 MNHNY, CDR2 SVGAGI (reference sequence). Here the CDR3 reads CASTGQHYGYTF. The CDR3 region has the DNA TGTGCCAGTACAGGACAGCACTATGGCTACACCTTC.

The chain links TRBV27 to TRBJ1-2; 9 bases are shared with TRBD1. The CDR3 runs 17 residues. The germline CDR1 and CDR2 sequences are MNHEY and SMNVEV (reference sequence). V trimming: 6 bases; J trimming: 3 bases; junction bases outside the gene matches: 14. CDR3 sequence (DNA): TGTGCCAGCAGAAATTTGGAACAGGGGGCATTGGACTATGGCTACACCTTC. Its translation: CASRNLEQGALDYGYTF.

DNA for the CDR3: TGTGCCACCAAAGGACAGTCCACTGAAGCTTTCTTT. It encodes CATKGQSTEAFF. V gene TRBV24-1 combines with J gene TRBJ1-1; tentatively, D is TRBD1 (6 bases). The ends were cut back, 8 bases at V and 4 bases at J, with 10 bases in the middle. Germline V gene sequence: CDR1 KGHDR, CDR2 SFDVKD. The CDR3 has 12 residues.

This sequence joins TRBV27 and TRBJ2-7; 11 nucleotides agree with TRBD2. Trimming took 6 bases from V and 2 from J; bases not matched to a gene: 15. Germline CDR1 MNHEY, CDR2 SMNVEV (reference sequence). CDR3 length: 18 residues. The CDR3 DNA sequence: TGTGCCAGCAGAACTTTAGAGCCTGTACTAGCGGGGGCCTACGAGCAGTACTTC. Translated: CASRTLEPVLAGAYEQYF.

This chain links TRBV9 with TRBJ1-1; D not certain. CDR1 is SGDLS, CDR2 YYNGEE, per germline. V was trimmed by 1 base and J by 8 bases, leaving 15 bases between them. This CDR3 has 14 residues. The CDR3 sequence is CASSVTPSQVEAFF. The CDR3 region has the DNA TGTGCCAGCAGCGTAACCCCCTCCCAGGTGGAAGCTTTCTTT.

The gene calls are TRBV24-1 and TRBJ2-3; D may be TRBD1 or TRBD2 (5 bases each). Germline CDR1 KGHDR, CDR2 SFDVKD. The CDR3 consists of 14 residues. V dropped 1 base and J dropped 5 bases, with 9 bases sitting between them. CDR3 sequence reads: CATSDFRGEDTQYF. In DNA, the CDR3 is TGTGCCACCAGTGATTTCAGAGGGGAAGATACGCAGTATTTT.

V gene TRBV12-5 combines with J gene TRBJ1-4, with TRBD1 matching 8 bases. This CDR3 comprises 16 residues. J was trimmed by 5 bases and V by 0 bases; bases with no gene match: 5. Germline CDR1 LGHNT, CDR2 FRNRAP. CDR3 sequence: CASGLVSGGKNEKLFF. The DNA for the CDR3 is TGTGCTAGTGGTTTGGTGTCAGGGGGCAAGAATGAAAAACTGTTTTTT.

The CDR3: CASSQGRAGGQRETQYF. CDR3 nucleotide sequence: TGCGCCAGCAGCCAAGGTAGGGCGGGAGGTCAACGAGAGACCCAGTACTTC. This rearrangement joins TRBV4-1 to TRBJ2-5; 8 nucleotides match TRBD2. Looked up from germline, CDR1 is MGHRA and CDR2 is YSYEKL. CDR3 size: 17 residues. Losses at the gene ends were 1 base for V and 4 bases for J; bases not matched to a gene: 11.

This clone was counted once. The chain recombines TRBV7-2 with TRBJ2-1, with unresolved D. This CDR3 has 13 residues. Germline V gene sequence: CDR1 SGHTA, CDR2 FQGNSA. Trimming cost V 2 bases and J 4 bases, with 6 bases left between them. For the CDR3, the DNA is TGTGCCAGCAGCTTAATAGGATACAATGAGCAGTTCTTC. Encoded protein: CASSLIGYNEQFF. Supplemented by reference TRBV7-2 and TRBJ2-1, the full variable domain reads GAGVSQSPSNKVTEKGKDVELRCDPISGHTALYWYRQSLGQGLEFLIYFQGNSAPDKSGLPSDRFSAERTGGSVSTLTIQRTQQEDSAVYLCASSLIGYNEQFFGPGTRLTVL.

This clone has just one count. The J gene is TRBJ2-7, the V gene TRBV12-3 or TRBV12-4; the D is unclear. This CDR3 region has 13 residues. Trimming pared 3 bases from V and 3 bases from J, leaving 9 bases between. This CDR3 reads CASSFANVYEQYF. CDR3 DNA sequence: TGTGCCAGCAGTTTCGCTAACGTCTACGAGCAGTACTTC.

The chain links TRBV6-5 to TRBJ2-5; 8 positions agree with TRBD1. J lost 1 base, V lost 6 bases, and 7 bases had no gene match. Germline CDR1 and CDR2: MNHEY and SVGAGI. The CDR3 contains 15 residues. The CDR3 loop reads CASRIKGTGQETQYF. The DNA of the CDR3 is TGTGCCAGCAGAATTAAAGGGACAGGCCAAGAGACCCAGTACTTC.

This clone has at least ten counts. The chain uses TRBV2 and TRBJ1-2; 8 bases line up with TRBD1. The CDR3 has 14 residues. Trimming cost V 6 bases and J 4 bases; bases outside gene matches: 7. Per germline, CDR1 SNHLY and CDR2 FYNNEI. The CDR3 is CASSARQGPYGYTF. The CDR3 DNA is TGTGCCAGCAGCGCTCGACAGGGGCCCTATGGCTACACCTTC.

The chain couples TRBV6-6 to TRBJ2-7, with 11 nucleotides matching TRBD1. J lost 3 bases, V lost 6 bases, and 7 bases had no gene match. Germline values: CDR1 MNHNY, CDR2 SVGAGI (reference sequence). CDR3 length: 15 amino acids. The DNA for the CDR3 is TGTGCCAGCAGCTGGACAGGGGGCAACCACTACGAGCAGTACTTC. Encoded protein: CASSWTGGNHYEQYF.

The V call is TRBV7-9, the J call TRBJ1-1; no clear D gene. The CDR3 contains 13 residues. Trimming shortened V by 2 bases and J by 2 bases, and 6 bases separated the two germline ends. Looked up from germline, CDR1 is SEHNR and CDR2 is FQNEAQ (reference sequence). The CDR3 bases are TGTGCCAGCAGCTTATTCCTTAACACTGAAGCTTTCTTT. Its protein is CASSLFLNTEAFF.

In its sample, this clone was seen once. V is TRBV9 and J is TRBJ1-4, with 10 bases matching TRBD1. Trimming took 3 bases from V and 2 from J; bases not matched to a gene: 7. CDR3 length: 17 amino acids. Germline V gene sequence: CDR1 SGDLS, CDR2 YYNGEE. This chain's CDR3 is CASSAWDRGLTNEKLFF. CDR3 bases: TGTGCCAGCAGCGCGTGGGACAGGGGCTTGACTAATGAAAAACTGTTTTTT.

The rearrangement joins TRBV7-2 to TRBJ2-3; 8 nucleotides line up with TRBD1. Trimming cost V 5 bases and J 3 bases; bases outside gene matches: 7. Germline V gene data show CDR1 as SGHTA and CDR2 as FQGNSA. The length of the CDR3 is 15 residues. CDR3 sequence: CASSRDRFSTDTQYF. The CDR3 DNA is TGTGCCAGCAGCCGGGACAGGTTCTCTACAGATACGCAGTATTTT.

The chain couples TRBV3-1 (or the pseudogene TRBV3-2) to TRBJ2-5; 13 bases match TRBD2. Trimming took 5 bases from V and 4 from J; bases not matched to a gene: 7. The CDR3 loop spans 16 amino acids. CDR1 and CDR2 (germline): LGHDT, YNNKEL (reference sequence). CDR3 in amino acids: CASSGSLAGGVETQYF. The CDR3 DNA follows: TGTGCCAGCAGCGGGTCACTAGCGGGAGGGGTAGAGACCCAGTACTTC.

The chain uses TRBV15 and TRBJ2-1; maybe TRBD2 (5 bases). The germline gives CDR1 LNHNV, CDR2 YYDKDF (reference sequence). Trimming shortened V by 1 base and J by 5 bases, and 6 bases separated the two germline ends. This CDR3 spans 13 amino acids. The CDR3 loop is CATSRGRNNEQFF. The CDR3, as DNA: TGTGCCACCAGCAGAGGGAGGAACAATGAGCAGTTCTTC.

The chain is built from TRBV5-4 and TRBJ1-4; 7 bases map to TRBD1. Germline loops: CDR1 SGHNT, CDR2 YYREEE (reference sequence). The CDR3 length is 15 residues. Germline trimming cut 3 bases from V and 0 bases from J; bases unmatched to any gene: 2. The CDR3: CASSWGTATNEKLFF. CDR3 in DNA: TGTGCCAGCAGCTGGGGGACAGCAACTAATGAAAAACTGTTTTTT.

This sequence joins TRBV2 and TRBJ2-7; D ambiguous. Germline V CDR1 and CDR2: SNHLY, FYNNEI. Trimming shortened V by 7 bases and J by 2 bases, and 9 bases separated the two germline ends. The CDR3 has 12 residues. CDR3 sequence: CASTDKAYEQYF. In DNA form, the CDR3 reads TGTGCCAGCACCGATAAAGCCTACGAGCAGTACTTC.

The V gene is TRBV3-1 (or the pseudogene TRBV3-2), the J gene TRBJ2-2, with 9 bases identical to TRBD1. CDR1 is LGHDT and CDR2 is YNNKEL in the germline V gene (reference sequence). The CDR3 is 15 residues long. V shed 5 bases and J 0 bases; nucleotides not matched to a gene: 1. CDR3 in amino acids: CASSYRGPNTGELFF. The CDR3 DNA reads TGTGCCAGCAGCTACAGGGGGCCGAACACCGGGGAGCTGTTTTTT.

The chain has TRBV10-3 and TRBJ2-1; 8 bases are shared with TRBD1. CDR3 size: 16 residues. Germline CDR1 reads ENHRY; CDR2 reads SYGVKD. J was trimmed by 0 bases and V by 6 bases; bases with no gene match: 7. The DNA of the CDR3 is TGTGCCATCAGCAGCATGACAGGGGTCTCCTACAATGAGCAGTTCTTC. Translating gives CAISSMTGVSYNEQFF.

DNA of the CDR3: TGCAGCGTTCGGGACAGGGGGAACACCGGGGAGCTGTTTTTT. This encodes CSVRDRGNTGELFF. This chain connects TRBV29-1 to TRBJ2-2; 10 nucleotides align to TRBD1. The CDR3 extends over 14 amino acids. Germline lookup yields CDR1 SQVTM and CDR2 ANQGSEA. J lost 1 base, V lost 5 bases, and 1 base had no gene match.

V and J are TRBV30 and TRBJ1-6; D is possibly TRBD1 (5 bases). Germline V gene lookup returns CDR1 GTSNPN and CDR2 SVGIG (reference sequence). V lost 2 bases, J lost 16 bases, and 12 bases lay in between. This CDR3 has 11 amino acids. The CDR3 is CAWSPGGGLHF. In DNA, the CDR3 is TGTGCCTGGAGTCCCGGGGGGGGGCTCCACTTT.